This is a list of T cell receptor beta chains from one sample in a study of blood T cell repertoires in COVID-19. Assay used: immunoSEQ multiplex PCR; TCRdb lists only in-frame clones, some missing. The profile shows 150,000 to 200,000 clones, 87% of them singletons. The specimen was peripheral blood. The receptors were sampled from a woman aged 70-85 years with COVID-19, enrolled during active disease. Each CDR3 is given with its conserved first and last residue. D genes are given only for firm matches. Expanded clones get a size class; other rows say once, few or many, or leave the size out.

v_call	clone_size	d_call	j_call	cdr3_aa	cdr3_nt
TRBV7-2	-	-	TRBJ2-3	CASSSGVTQYF	TGTGCCAGCAGCTCGGGAGTTACGCAGTATTTT
TRBV2	-	-	TRBJ1-1	CASSTQGPEAFF	TGTGCCAGCTCCACACAGGGCCCTGAAGCTTTCTTT
TRBV6-6	once	TRBD2	TRBJ2-7	CATLPSGISYEQYF	TGTGCCACCCTTCCTAGCGGGATCTCCTACGAGCAGTACTTC
TRBV10-3	-	TRBD1	TRBJ2-7	CAISDSGTGDYEQYF	TGTGCCATCAGTGATTCCGGGACAGGAGACTACGAGCAGTACTTC
TRBV11-3	-	-	TRBJ1-2	CASSMRQYGYTF	TGTGCCAGCAGCATGCGACAGTATGGCTACACCTTC
TRBV28	-	TRBD1	TRBJ1-5	CASGTGGGQPQHF	TGTGCCAGCGGGACAGGGGGCGGTCAGCCCCAGCATTTT
TRBV9	-	-	TRBJ1-1	CASSPQRTGLTEAFF	TGTGCCAGCAGCCCACAAAGGACGGGACTCACTGAAGCTTTCTTT
TRBV21-1	-	-	TRBJ2-7	CASSKRQCRGHSYEQYF	TGTGCCAGCAGCAAACGACAGTGCAGGGGCCATTCCTACGAGCAGTACTTC
TRBV15	-	TRBD1	TRBJ2-7	CATSQDRALYEQYF	TGTGCCACCAGCCAAGACAGGGCCCTCTACGAGCAGTACTTC
TRBV7-9	few	-	TRBJ1-1	CASSPQGITEAFF	TGTGCCAGCAGCCCACAGGGAATCACTGAAGCTTTCTTT
TRBV19	-	-	TRBJ1-4	CATQVQGTNEKLFF	TGTGCCACGCAGGTACAGGGAACTAATGAAAAACTGTTTTTT
TRBV29-1	-	-	TRBJ1-1	CSVVGRGGYMPEAFF	TGCAGCGTTGTTGGGCGGGGAGGGTATATGCCTGAAGCTTTCTTT
TRBV27	once	-	TRBJ1-5	CASSLRGSNQPQHF	TGTGCCAGCAGTCTAAGGGGTAGCAATCAGCCCCAGCATTTT
TRBV7-2	once	TRBD2	TRBJ2-7	CASMSHRGAYEQYF	TGTGCCAGCATGTCCCACCGGGGGGCCTACGAGCAGTACTTC
TRBV3-1/TRBV3-2	-	TRBD2	TRBJ2-2	CASSQGLPANTGELFF	TGTGCCAGCAGCCAGGGACTACCCGCGAACACCGGGGAGCTGTTTTTT
TRBV20-1	-	-	TRBJ1-2	CSASLGLGGYTF	TGCAGTGCTAGTCTCGGACTTGGTGGCTACACCTTC
TRBV6-6	-	TRBD1	TRBJ2-7	CASRQTGGSYEQYF	TGTGCCAGCAGGCAGACAGGGGGATCCTACGAGCAGTACTTC
TRBV7-9	-	-	TRBJ1-1	CASSPGGESEAFF	TGTGCCAGCAGCCCTGGAGGGGAGTCTGAAGCTTTCTTT
TRBV18	few	TRBD2	TRBJ2-7	CASSATIAGDEQYF	TGTGCCAGCTCCGCAACTATAGCGGGAGACGAGCAGTACTTC
TRBV9	-	-	TRBJ1-2	CASSESGQLDGYTF	TGTGCCAGCAGCGAATCCGGACAGCTGGATGGCTACACCTTC
TRBV28	-	TRBD2	TRBJ2-5	CASKSWGGKLYQETQYF	TGTGCCAGCAAATCATGGGGGGGTAAGCTGTACCAAGAGACCCAGTACTTC
TRBV4-3	-	TRBD2	TRBJ2-3	CASSQRKLADTDTQYF	TGCGCCAGCAGCCAGCGAAAACTAGCGGACACAGATACGCAGTATTTT
TRBV28	-	-	TRBJ2-7	CASSFYVGGATTYEQYF	TGTGCCAGCAGTTTTTATGTTGGCGGGGCCACTACCTACGAGCAGTACTTC
TRBV7-2	-	-	TRBJ2-7	CASSLNRVNEQYF	TGTGCCAGCAGCTTAAACAGGGTGAACGAGCAGTACTTC
TRBV19	once	TRBD2	TRBJ2-1	CASTSKAGVLAGMSSYNEQFF	TGTGCCAGTACCTCAAAGGCGGGGGTACTAGCGGGGATGAGCTCCTACAATGAGCAGTTCTTC
TRBV7-3	-	-	TRBJ2-1	CASSPTIGRANEQFF	TGTGCCAGCAGCCCCACTATAGGGCGGGCCAATGAGCAGTTCTTC
TRBV27	-	TRBD2	TRBJ2-1	CASSTSGRNYNEQFF	TGTGCCAGCAGTACCAGCGGGAGGAATTACAATGAGCAGTTCTTC
TRBV9	-	TRBD2	TRBJ2-5	CASSVGLAEQETQYF	TGTGCCAGCAGCGTAGGTCTAGCGGAACAAGAGACCCAGTACTTC
TRBV9	-	-	TRBJ2-3	CASSVAGASLKQRSTDTQYF	TGTGCCAGCAGCGTAGCAGGGGCTAGCCTAAAGCAAAGGAGCACAGATACGCAGTATTTT
TRBV9	-	-	TRBJ2-7	CASSSAGQNFHEQYF	TGTGCCAGCAGCTCAGCTGGACAGAATTTCCACGAGCAGTACTTC
TRBV11-3	once	TRBD2	TRBJ2-7	CASSLGGPGGSYEQYF	TGTGCCAGCAGCTTAGGGGGCCCCGGCGGGAGCTACGAGCAGTACTTC